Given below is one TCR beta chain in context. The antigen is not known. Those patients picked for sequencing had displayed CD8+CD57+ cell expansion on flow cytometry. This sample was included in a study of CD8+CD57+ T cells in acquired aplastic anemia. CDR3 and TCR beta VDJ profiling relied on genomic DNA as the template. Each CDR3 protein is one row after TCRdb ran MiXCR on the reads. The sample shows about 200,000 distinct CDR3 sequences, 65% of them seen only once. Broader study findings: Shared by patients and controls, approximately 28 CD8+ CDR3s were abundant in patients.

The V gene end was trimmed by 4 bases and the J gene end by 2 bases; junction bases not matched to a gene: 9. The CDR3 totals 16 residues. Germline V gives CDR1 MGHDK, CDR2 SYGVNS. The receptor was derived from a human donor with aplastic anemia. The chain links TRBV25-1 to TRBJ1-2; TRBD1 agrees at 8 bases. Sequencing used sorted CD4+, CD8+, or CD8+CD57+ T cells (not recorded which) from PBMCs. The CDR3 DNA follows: TGTGCCAGCAGTGGGGGACAGGCACTTTTGAACTATGGCTACACCTTC. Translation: CASSGGQALLNYGYTF.